The 17 T cell receptor beta chains presented below share a single source sample, sequenced in a study of T cells in women clearing cervical HPV infection. The table came from immunoSEQ multiplex PCR; TCRdb's copy has only in-frame clones and leaves some out. This sample's table reports over 15,000 clones. The sequencing input was blood buffy coat. Receptors originate from a woman aged 18-70 years with a cervical HPV16 infection that either progressed to CIN3+ or cleared (not recorded which).

On this clone itself: The CDR3 goes on 3 residues after the read ends, and that part is filled in from the germline J gene. The chain has TRBV12-3 or TRBV12-4 and TRBJ1-5; D is undetermined. The V and J ends lost 2 bases and 9 bases respectively, with 11 bases between them. The CDR3 sequence is 13 residues long. The sequenced CDR3 bases are TGTGCCAGCAGTTTATTACGGTCGGGGCCC. Its translation: CASSLLRSGP. The entire CDR3 protein reads CASSLLRSGPQHF.

As regards this clone: The junction departs from the called germline gene at one end, perhaps through a read error. The sequence runs out 3 residues before the end of the CDR3; the remainder is reconstructed from the germline J gene. V gene TRBV18 combines with J gene TRBJ2-5; D is possibly TRBD1 (6 bases). Per germline, CDR1 KGHSH and CDR2 LQKENI. The CDR3 totals 14 residues. The sequenced part of the CDR3 DNA is TGTGCCAGCTCACCATATAACAGGGAAGACACC. Translation gives CASSPYNREDT. The whole CDR3 protein reads CASSPYNREDTQYF.

Note on this clone: The CDR3 end lies 3 residues beyond the end of the read and is filled in from the germline J gene. The chain carries TRBV19 and TRBJ1-1, with a possible D match to TRBD1 (5 bases). The CDR3 covers 12 residues. Germline CDR1 reads LNHDA; CDR2 reads SQIVND (reference sequence). The DNA read from the CDR3 is TGTGCCAGTAGTCGGAGAGATGGGGCA. It is translated as CASSRRDGA. The entire CDR3 is CASSRRDGAAFF.

Partial CDR3 DNA: TGTGCCAGCAGTGATCATAACAGGGTCACCGGGGAG. This codes for CASSDHNRVTGE. The entire CDR3 protein reads CASSDHNRVTGELFF. This chain links TRBV2 with TRBJ2-2; TRBD1 might be the D (6 bases). The read stops 3 residues short of the end of the CDR3; the missing end is completed from the germline J gene. V lost 3 bases, J lost 4 bases, and 12 bases lay in between. Germline V gives CDR1 SNHLY, CDR2 FYNNEI. CDR3 length: 15 amino acids.

Comment on this clone: The missing CDR3 end, 3 residues past where the read stops, is filled in from the germline J gene. This rearrangement joins TRBV11-1 to TRBJ1-4; TRBD1 might be the D (6 bases). Trimming pared 5 bases from V and 8 bases from J, leaving 12 bases between. The CDR3 spans 13 residues. CDR1 and CDR2 from the germline V gene are SGHAT and FQDESV (reference sequence). CDR3 DNA, as far as it was read: TGTGCCAGCAGCAGCAGGGGAAACGAAAAA. Its protein is CASSSRGNEK. The whole CDR3 region reads CASSSRGNEKLFF. Filled out from reference TRBV11-1 and TRBJ1-4, the complete variable domain reads EAEVAQSPRYKITEKSQAVAFWCDPISGHATLYWYRQILGQGPELLVQFQDESVVDDSQLPKDRFSAERLKGVDSTLKIQPAELGDSAMYLCASSSRGNEKLFFGSGTQLSVL.

A note on this clone: The CDR3 goes on 3 residues after the read ends, and that part is filled in from the germline J gene. The chain recombines TRBV19 with TRBJ2-7; 7 positions agree with TRBD2. The CDR3 extends over 13 amino acids. Germline loops: CDR1 LNHDA, CDR2 SQIVND (reference sequence). J gave up 2 bases and V 3 bases, and 1 base lay outside the gene matches. This chain's CDR3 is CASSIGGTYEQYF. The DNA read from the CDR3 is TGTGCCAGTAGTATCGGGGGGACCTACGAG. The full variable domain, completed using reference TRBV19 and TRBJ2-7, is DGGITQSPKYLFRKEGQNVTLSCEQNLNHDAMYWYRQDPGQGLRLIYYSQIVNDFQKGDIAEGYSVSREKKESFPLTVTSAQKNPTAFYLCASSIGGTYEQYFGPGTRLTVT.

Remarks on this clone: The read is 3 residues too short to cover the CDR3 end, so that end is filled in from the germline J gene. This chain links TRBV4-2 with TRBJ2-4; D gene uncertain. Germline values: CDR1 LGHNA, CDR2 YNFKEQ. The CDR3 totals 14 residues. V was cut by 4 bases and J by 1 base, with 8 bases left in between. This chain's CDR3 is CASSPPGAKNIQYF. The part of the CDR3 DNA that was read is TGTGCCAGCAGCCCTCCCGGGGCCAAAAACATT.

A note on this clone: The read finishes 3 residues shy of the CDR3 end, and the germline J gene is used to complete it. J is TRBJ2-4 and V is TRBV19, with TRBD1 matching 7 bases. Germline assignment: CDR1 LNHDA and CDR2 SQIVND (reference sequence). The CDR3 has 13 residues. Incomplete CDR3 DNA: TGTGCCAGTAGTATATCACAGGGGACCGGT. It specifies CASSISQGTG. The entire CDR3 protein is CASSISQGTGQYF.

A note on this clone: The read falls 3 residues short of the CDR3 end, and the missing part is taken from the germline J gene. The chain uses TRBV7-8 and TRBJ1-2; D remains unclear. Per the germline V gene, CDR1 is SGHVS and CDR2 is FQNEAQ. The CDR3 has 16 residues. CDR3 DNA (partial): TGTGCCAGCAGCTTCCGGGCCAGTGCTAGCACAGATACC. Translated, it gives CASSFRASASTDT. The whole CDR3 sequence is CASSFRASASTDTYTF.

With respect to this clone: Coverage ceases 3 residues before the CDR3 finishes, and the germline J gene fills in the end. The chain carries TRBV20-1 and TRBJ1-3, with a possible D match to TRBD1 (5 bases). Germline V gene sequence: CDR1 DFQATT, CDR2 SNEGSKA (reference sequence). V lost 0 bases and J 3 bases, leaving 15 bases between the germline ends. This CDR3 spans 16 amino acids. Here the CDR3 reads CSARDIRVMSGNTIYF. Incomplete CDR3 DNA: TGCAGTGCTAGAGACATCAGGGTGATGAGTGGAAACACC.

With respect to this clone: A read error may account for a junction end that differs from germline. Read coverage stops 3 residues before the CDR3 terminus; the germline J gene supplies the remainder. This chain uses TRBV7-7 with TRBJ1-2; the D gene is possibly TRBD1 (6 bases). Germline loops: CDR1 SSHAT, CDR2 FNYEAQ (reference sequence). This CDR3 comprises 18 residues. Partial CDR3 DNA: TGTGCTAGCAGCTTAGGGCCTAGCGGGGGCCTTTCCTACAATGAC. As protein: CASSLGPSGGLSYND. The complete CDR3 sequence is CASSLGPSGGLSYNDYTF.

Regarding this clone: The read is 3 residues too short to cover the CDR3 end, so that end is filled in from the germline J gene. The chain joins TRBV20-1 to TRBJ1-5; a possible D gene is TRBD1 (5 bases). V gave up 0 bases and J gave up 4 bases, with 7 bases separating them. There are 13 residues in the CDR3. Germline CDR1 and CDR2: DFQATT and SNEGSKA (reference sequence). The CDR3 is CSARESGNQPQHF. CDR3 DNA (partial): TGCAGTGCTAGAGAGTCAGGGAATCAGCCC.

A remark on this clone: The read finishes 3 residues shy of the CDR3 end, and the germline J gene is used to complete it. This rearrangement joins TRBV5-1 to TRBJ2-3; weak D call: TRBD2 (5 bases). This CDR3 has 15 amino acids. Germline V gives CDR1 SGHRS, CDR2 YFSETQ. The CDR3 loop is CASSLGGSSNQPQYF. The sequenced part of the CDR3 DNA is TGCGCCAGCAGCTTGGGAGGGTCTAGCAATCAGCCG.

With regard to this clone: The sequenced fragment ends 3 residues before the CDR3 boundary, so the rest is inferred from the germline J gene. At the DNA level, this CDR3 is encoded by other sequences in the same sample as well. The chain combines TRBV29-1 with TRBJ1-1; D call uncertain. The CDR3 length is 12 residues. Germline V gene sequence: CDR1 SQVTM, CDR2 ANQGSEA. The germline V and J ends were trimmed by 7 bases and 6 bases, with 15 bases remaining between them. The CDR3 is CSAVGGLAEAFF. CDR3 DNA, as far as it was read: TGCAGCGCGGTAGGAGGGTTGGCTGAA.

With respect to this clone: Germline and junction disagree at one end, which may indicate a read error. The read terminates 3 residues before the CDR3 end, so the remaining end is supplied by the germline J gene. The sample has other DNA sequences that encode this CDR3 too. This sequence joins TRBV6-1 and TRBJ1-3; perhaps TRBD1 as D (6 bases). CDR1 and CDR2 from the germline V gene are MNHNS and SASEGT. This CDR3 spans 16 amino acids. CDR3 DNA, as far as it was read: TGTGCCAGCAGTGAGACAGGTCTCTTTTCAGGAAACACT. It specifies CASSETGLFSGNT. In full, the CDR3 reads CASSETGLFSGNTIYF.

Of note for this clone: From the germline J gene comes the end of the CDR3, since the read stops 3 residues before it. The chain couples TRBV11-2 to TRBJ1-2, with no clear D. Germline CDR1 is SGHAT and CDR2 is FQNNGV. The CDR3 is 15 amino acids. The CDR3 loop reads CASSLSAGFNYDYTF. The sequenced CDR3 bases are TGTGCCAGCAGCTTATCGGCGGGGTTTAACTACGAC.

A remark on this clone: With the read ending 3 residues before the CDR3 end, the germline J gene is used to fill in that end. V and J are TRBV5-8 and TRBJ1-3; the match to TRBD1 covers 7 bases. The germline V gene has CDR1 SGHTS and CDR2 YDEGEE. V gave up 2 bases and J gave up 4 bases; unmatched junction bases: 3. CDR3 size: 14 residues. This CDR3 reads CASSFGQAGNTIYF. The DNA read from the CDR3 is TGTGCCAGCAGCTTCGGACAGGCCGGAAACACC.